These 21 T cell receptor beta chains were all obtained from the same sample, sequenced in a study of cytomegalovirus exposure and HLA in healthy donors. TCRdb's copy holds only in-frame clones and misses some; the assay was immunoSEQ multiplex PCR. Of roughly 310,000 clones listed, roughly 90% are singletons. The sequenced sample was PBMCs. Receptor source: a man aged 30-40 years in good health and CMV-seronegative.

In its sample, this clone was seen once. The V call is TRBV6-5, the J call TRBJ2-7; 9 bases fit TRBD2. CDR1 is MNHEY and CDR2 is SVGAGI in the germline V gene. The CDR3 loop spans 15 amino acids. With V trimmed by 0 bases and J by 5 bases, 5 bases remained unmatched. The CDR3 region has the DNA TGTGCCAGCAGTTACTCGAGGCTAGCGGGGCACGAGCAGTACTTC. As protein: CASSYSRLAGHEQYF.

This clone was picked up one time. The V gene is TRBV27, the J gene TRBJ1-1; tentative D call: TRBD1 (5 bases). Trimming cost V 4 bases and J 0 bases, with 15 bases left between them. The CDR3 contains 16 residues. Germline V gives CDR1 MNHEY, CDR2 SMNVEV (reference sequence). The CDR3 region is CASSSSSGELNTEAFF. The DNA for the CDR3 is TGTGCCAGCAGTTCAAGTTCGGGGGAACTGAACACTGAAGCTTTCTTT.

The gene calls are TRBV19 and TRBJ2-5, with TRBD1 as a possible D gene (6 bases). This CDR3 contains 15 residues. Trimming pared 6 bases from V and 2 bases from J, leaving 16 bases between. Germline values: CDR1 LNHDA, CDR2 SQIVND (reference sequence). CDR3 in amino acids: CASSMGSGQQETQYF. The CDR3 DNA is TGTGCCAGTAGCATGGGCAGTGGACAGCAAGAGACCCAGTACTTC. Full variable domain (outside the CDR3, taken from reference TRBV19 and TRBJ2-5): DGGITQSPKYLFRKEGQNVTLSCEQNLNHDAMYWYRQDPGQGLRLIYYSQIVNDFQKGDIAEGYSVSREKKESFPLTVTSAQKNPTAFYLCASSMGSGQQETQYFGPGTRLLVL.

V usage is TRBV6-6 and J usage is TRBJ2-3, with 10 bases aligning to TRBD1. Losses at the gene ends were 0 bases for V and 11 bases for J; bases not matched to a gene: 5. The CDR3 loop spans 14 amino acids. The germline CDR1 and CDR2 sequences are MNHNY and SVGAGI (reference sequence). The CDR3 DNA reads TGTGCCAGCAGTTACTCGATAGGACAGGGGGTGCAGTATTTT. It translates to CASSYSIGQGVQYF.

The CDR3 region is CARSLVQGRSPLHF. For the CDR3, the DNA is TGTGCCAGAAGCTTGGTCCAGGGAAGATCACCCCTCCACTTT. The chain combines TRBV5-3 with TRBJ1-6; a weak D match, TRBD1 (5 bases). TRBV5-3 is sorted into the ORF group, with uncertain function. Trimming removed 0 bases at V and 10 bases at J, with 11 bases between. CDR3 length equals 14 residues.

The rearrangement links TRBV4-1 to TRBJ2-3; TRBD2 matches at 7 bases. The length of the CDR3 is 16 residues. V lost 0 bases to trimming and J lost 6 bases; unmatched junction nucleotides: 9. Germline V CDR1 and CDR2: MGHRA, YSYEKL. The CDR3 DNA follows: TGCGCCAGCAGCCAAGATTCGGGGGGAGAGGTGGATACGCAGTATTTT. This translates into CASSQDSGGEVDTQYF.

The CDR3 nucleotides read TGTGCCAGCAGTTCGGACACTACTAACTATGGCTACACCTTC. It yields the protein CASSSDTTNYGYTF. V is TRBV6-5 and J is TRBJ1-2, with D possibly being TRBD1 (5 bases). The V gene's germline CDR1 is MNHEY and CDR2 SVGAGI. The length of the CDR3 is 14 residues. V lost 4 bases, J lost 0 bases, and 9 bases lay in between.

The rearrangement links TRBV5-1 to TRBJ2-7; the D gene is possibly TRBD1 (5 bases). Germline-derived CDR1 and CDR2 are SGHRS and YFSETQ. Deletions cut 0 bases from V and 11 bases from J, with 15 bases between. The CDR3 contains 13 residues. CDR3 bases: TGCGCCAGCAGCTTGGACTGGTCAGGGATTAAGTACTTC. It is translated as CASSLDWSGIKYF.

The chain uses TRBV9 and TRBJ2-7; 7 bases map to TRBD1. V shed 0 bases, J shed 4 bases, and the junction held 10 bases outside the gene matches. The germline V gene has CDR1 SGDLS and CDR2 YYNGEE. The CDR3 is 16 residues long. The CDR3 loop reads CASSVVRDDREYEQYF. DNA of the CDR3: TGTGCCAGCAGCGTAGTCCGCGACGACAGGGAATACGAGCAGTACTTC.

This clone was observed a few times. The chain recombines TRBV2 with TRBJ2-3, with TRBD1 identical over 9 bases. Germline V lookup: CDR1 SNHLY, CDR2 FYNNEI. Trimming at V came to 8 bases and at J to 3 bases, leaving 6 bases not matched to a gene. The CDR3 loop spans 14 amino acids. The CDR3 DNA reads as TGTGCCAGCCGGGACAGGGAACGAACAGATACGCAGTATTTT. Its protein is CASRDRERTDTQYF.

CDR3 coding DNA: TGTGCCAGCAGCAGCGGGACGGAGATCTATGGCTACACCTTC. Protein: CASSSGTEIYGYTF. This sequence joins TRBV5-4 and TRBJ1-2, with D possibly being TRBD1 (5 bases). V was shortened by 4 bases and J by 4 bases, with 14 bases between the two germline ends. This CDR3 has 14 residues. Germline values: CDR1 SGHNT, CDR2 YYREEE (reference sequence). Variable domain in full (rest from reference TRBV5-4 and TRBJ1-2): ETGVTQSPTHLIKTRGQQVTLRCSSQSGHNTVSWYQQALGQGPQFIFQYYREEENGRGNFPPRFSGLQFPNYSSELNVNALELDDSALYLCASSSGTEIYGYTFGSGTRLTVV.

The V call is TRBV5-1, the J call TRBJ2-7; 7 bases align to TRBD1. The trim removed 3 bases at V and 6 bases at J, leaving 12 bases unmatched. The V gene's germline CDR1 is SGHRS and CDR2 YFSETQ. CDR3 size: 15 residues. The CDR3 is CASSYRDSYFGEQYF. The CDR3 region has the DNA TGCGCCAGCAGCTACCGGGACAGCTACTTTGGCGAGCAGTACTTC.

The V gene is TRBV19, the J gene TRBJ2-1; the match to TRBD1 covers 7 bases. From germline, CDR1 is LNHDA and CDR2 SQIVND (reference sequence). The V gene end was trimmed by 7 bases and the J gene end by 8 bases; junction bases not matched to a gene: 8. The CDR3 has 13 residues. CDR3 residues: CASTSRQGYEQFF. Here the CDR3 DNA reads TGTGCCAGTACCAGCCGACAGGGCTATGAGCAGTTCTTC.

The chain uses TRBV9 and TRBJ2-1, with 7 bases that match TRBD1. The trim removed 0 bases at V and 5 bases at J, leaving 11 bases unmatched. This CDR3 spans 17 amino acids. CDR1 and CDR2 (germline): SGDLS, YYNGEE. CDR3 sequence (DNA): TGTGCCAGCAGCGTAGGAACAGGGGAGTATAGGCACAATGAGCAGTTCTTC. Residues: CASSVGTGEYRHNEQFF.

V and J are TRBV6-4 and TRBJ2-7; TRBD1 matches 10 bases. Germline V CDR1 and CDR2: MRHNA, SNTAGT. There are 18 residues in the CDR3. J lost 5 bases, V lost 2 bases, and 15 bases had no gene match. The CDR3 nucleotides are TGTGCCAGCAGTGACCCGGCCAAAGTGGGGACAGGGGTAAACGAGCAGTACTTC. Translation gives CASSDPAKVGTGVNEQYF.

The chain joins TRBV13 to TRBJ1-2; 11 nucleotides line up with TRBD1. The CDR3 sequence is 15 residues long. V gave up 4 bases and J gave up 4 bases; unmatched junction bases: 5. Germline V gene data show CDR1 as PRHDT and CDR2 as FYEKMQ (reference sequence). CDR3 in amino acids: CASSSGTGGSYGYTF. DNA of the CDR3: TGTGCCAGCAGCTCCGGGACAGGGGGGTCCTATGGCTACACCTTC.

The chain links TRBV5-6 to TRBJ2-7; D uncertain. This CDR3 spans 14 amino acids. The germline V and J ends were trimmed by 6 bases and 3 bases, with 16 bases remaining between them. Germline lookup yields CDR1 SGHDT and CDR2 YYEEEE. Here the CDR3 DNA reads TGTGCCAGCACTAACAGTGGTTGGGTCTACGAGCAGTACTTC. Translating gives CASTNSGWVYEQYF.

The CDR3 region has the DNA TGTGCCAGCAGTTCCACGGGGACTGGAAACACCATATATTTT. Translation: CASSSTGTGNTIYF. The chain recombines TRBV27 with TRBJ1-3; D remains unclear. The V gene lost 4 bases and the J gene lost 2 bases, with 9 bases spanning the gap. The germline gives CDR1 MNHEY, CDR2 SMNVEV (reference sequence). The CDR3 runs to 14 residues.

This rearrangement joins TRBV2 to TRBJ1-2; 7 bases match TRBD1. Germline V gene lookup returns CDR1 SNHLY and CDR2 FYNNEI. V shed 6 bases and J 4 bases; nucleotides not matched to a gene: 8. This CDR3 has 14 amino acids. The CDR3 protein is CASSGTTGIYGYTF. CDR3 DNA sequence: TGTGCCAGCAGCGGTACGACAGGGATCTATGGCTACACCTTC.

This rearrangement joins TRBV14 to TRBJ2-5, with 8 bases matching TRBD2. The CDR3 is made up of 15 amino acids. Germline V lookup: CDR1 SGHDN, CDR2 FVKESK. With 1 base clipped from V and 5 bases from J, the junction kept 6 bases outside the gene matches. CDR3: CASSQVGLAVETQYF. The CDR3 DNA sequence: TGTGCCAGCAGCCAAGTTGGACTAGCTGTGGAGACCCAGTACTTC.

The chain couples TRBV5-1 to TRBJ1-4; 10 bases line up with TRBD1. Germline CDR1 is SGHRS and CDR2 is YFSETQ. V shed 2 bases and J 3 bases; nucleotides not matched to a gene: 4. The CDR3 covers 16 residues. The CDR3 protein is CASSFSGTGANEKLFF. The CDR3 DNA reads TGCGCCAGCAGCTTTTCCGGGACAGGGGCTAATGAAAAACTGTTTTTT.